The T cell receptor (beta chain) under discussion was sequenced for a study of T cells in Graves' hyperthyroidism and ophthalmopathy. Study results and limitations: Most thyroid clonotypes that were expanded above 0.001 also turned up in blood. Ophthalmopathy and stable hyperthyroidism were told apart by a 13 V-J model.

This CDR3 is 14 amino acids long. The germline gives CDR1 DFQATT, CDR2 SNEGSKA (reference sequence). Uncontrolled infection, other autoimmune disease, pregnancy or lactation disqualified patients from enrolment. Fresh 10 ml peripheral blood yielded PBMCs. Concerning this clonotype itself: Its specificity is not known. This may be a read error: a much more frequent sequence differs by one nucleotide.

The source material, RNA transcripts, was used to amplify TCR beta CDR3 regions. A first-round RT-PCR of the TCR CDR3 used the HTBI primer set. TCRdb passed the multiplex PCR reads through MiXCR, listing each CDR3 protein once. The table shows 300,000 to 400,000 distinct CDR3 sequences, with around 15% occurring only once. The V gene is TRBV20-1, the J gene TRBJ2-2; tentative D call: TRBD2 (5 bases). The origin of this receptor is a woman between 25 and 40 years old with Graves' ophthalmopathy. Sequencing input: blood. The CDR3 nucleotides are TGCAGTGCTAGAGGGGTAGCGTTCACCGGGGAGCTGTCTTTT. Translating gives CSARGVAFTGELSF.